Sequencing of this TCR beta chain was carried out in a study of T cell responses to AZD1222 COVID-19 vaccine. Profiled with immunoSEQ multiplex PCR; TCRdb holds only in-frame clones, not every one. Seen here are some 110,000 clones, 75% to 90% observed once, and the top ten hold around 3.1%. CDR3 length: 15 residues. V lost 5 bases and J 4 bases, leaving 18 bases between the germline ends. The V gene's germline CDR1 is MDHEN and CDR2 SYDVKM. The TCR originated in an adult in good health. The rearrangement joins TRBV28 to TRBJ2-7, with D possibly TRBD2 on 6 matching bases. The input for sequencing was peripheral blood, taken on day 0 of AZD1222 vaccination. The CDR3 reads CASSVPSTGGYEQYF. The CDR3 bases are TGTGCCAGCAGTGTCCCCTCAACTGGGGGGTACGAGCAGTACTTC.